These 20 T cell receptor beta chains came from one sample sequenced in a study of T cell changes during pregnancy in multiple sclerosis. Only in-frame clones appear in the TCRdb table, and some are missing; sequencing was by immunoSEQ multiplex PCR. The sample lists tens of thousands of clones, roughly 91% seen once, with approximately 0.6% in the top ten. Specimen: CD4+ T cells from peripheral blood mononuclear cells, collected in the first trimester of pregnancy. Source of these receptors: a female donor with multiple sclerosis, enrolled in a pregnancy study.

The V gene is TRBV5-6, the J gene TRBJ2-3; 8 bases map to TRBD2. The CDR3 runs 15 residues. Germline loops: CDR1 SGHDT, CDR2 YYEEEE. V shed 0 bases and J 4 bases; nucleotides not matched to a gene: 4. The chain's CDR3 is CASSLDYGRADTQYF. In nucleotides, the CDR3 is TGTGCCAGCAGCTTGGATTACGGGAGGGCAGATACGCAGTATTTT.

This clone was seen only a few times. The rearrangement joins TRBV30 to TRBJ1-1, with a possible D match to TRBD1 (5 bases). Germline values: CDR1 GTSNPN, CDR2 SVGIG (reference sequence). The germline V and J ends were trimmed by 4 bases and 7 bases, with 13 bases remaining between them. The CDR3 has 12 residues. This chain's CDR3 is CAWIIGAFEAFF. The CDR3 bases are TGTGCCTGGATTATTGGGGCTTTTGAAGCTTTCTTT.

The chain uses TRBV30 and TRBJ1-3; D ambiguous. Germline V lookup: CDR1 GTSNPN, CDR2 SVGIG (reference sequence). The CDR3 extends over 13 amino acids. Between the trimmed V and J ends, which lost 3 bases and 0 bases, there was a span of 6 bases. The chain's CDR3 is CAWRRSSGNTIYF. CDR3 bases: TGTGCCTGGAGACGGAGCTCTGGAAACACCATATATTTT. The full variable domain, its missing parts supplied by reference TRBV30 and TRBJ1-3, is SQTIHQWPATLVQPVGSPLSLECTVEGTSNPNLYWYRQAAGRGLQLLFYSVGIGQISSEVPQNLSASRPQDRQFILSSKKLLLSDSGFYLCAWRRSSGNTIYFGEGSWLTVV.

The genes are TRBV10-3 and TRBJ1-1; D call uncertain. The CDR3 contains 14 residues. Trimming removed 2 bases from V and 5 bases from J, with 12 bases in between. Germline V CDR1 and CDR2: ENHRY, SYGVKD. CDR3 amino acids: CAISERDTRTEAFF. CDR3 nucleotides: TGTGCCATCAGTGAGCGGGATACCCGGACTGAAGCTTTCTTT.

The DNA of the CDR3 is TGTGCCAGCTCACCAGGTGCAGGGGCTGGCACAGATACGCAGTATTTT. It encodes CASSPGAGAGTDTQYF. The V call is TRBV18, the J call TRBJ2-3; D possibly corresponds to TRBD1 (6 bases). Trimming stripped 2 bases from V and 1 base from J, with 13 bases between. The CDR3 covers 16 residues. Per the germline V gene, CDR1 is KGHSH and CDR2 is LQKENI.

V and J are TRBV7-9 and TRBJ1-3; the D is unclear. V lost 6 bases and J lost 0, with 12 bases in between. The CDR3 loop spans 15 amino acids. Per the germline V gene, CDR1 is SEHNR and CDR2 is FQNEAQ (reference sequence). This CDR3 is CASRQEGFSGNTIYF. The DNA for the CDR3 is TGTGCCAGCAGACAAGAGGGTTTCTCTGGAAACACCATATATTTT.

As DNA, the CDR3 is TGCGCCAGCAGCCCCTCCGGGACAGGGGCCGAGCAGTACTTC. Translation: CASSPSGTGAEQYF. The chain joins TRBV4-3 to TRBJ2-7; 10 bases align to TRBD1. CDR1 and CDR2 (germline): LGHNA, YSLEER. J was trimmed by 6 bases and V by 4 bases; bases with no gene match: 6. CDR3 length: 14 amino acids.

The V call is TRBV15, the J call TRBJ2-6; 7 positions match TRBD1. The CDR3 loop spans 18 amino acids. CDR1 LNHNV and CDR2 YYDKDF come from the germline V gene (reference sequence). J gave up 2 bases and V 8 bases, and 15 bases lay outside the gene matches. CDR3 coding DNA: TGTGCCACCTACAACTCTCCGACAGGGCCCACTGGGGCCAACGTCCTGACTTTC. Translated, it gives CATYNSPTGPTGANVLTF.

CDR3 nucleotide sequence: TGTGCCAGTAGTATAGTCCAAACTAACTATGGCTACACCTTC. Protein sequence: CASSIVQTNYGYTF. This sequence joins TRBV19 and TRBJ1-2, with no clear D. Trimming pared 1 base from V and 0 bases from J, leaving 6 bases between. From germline, CDR1 is LNHDA and CDR2 SQIVND (reference sequence). The CDR3 consists of 14 residues.

In DNA, the CDR3 is TGTGCCAGCAGCTTGGCCCGGGTCGAGCAGTACTTC. It is translated as CASSLARVEQYF. The rearrangement uses TRBV5-6 and TRBJ2-7; D unclear. The CDR3 is 12 residues long. Trimming removed 0 bases at V and 6 bases at J, with 7 bases between. CDR1 is SGHDT, CDR2 YYEEEE, per germline.

The gene calls are TRBV19 and TRBJ2-2, with 10 bases lining up with TRBD1. This CDR3 is built from 18 residues. Germline CDR1 is LNHDA and CDR2 is SQIVND (reference sequence). J lost 2 bases, V lost 7 bases, and 13 bases had no gene match. DNA of the CDR3: TGTGCCAGTAAAAAATTACGGGGACAGGGGTTCAACACCGGGGAGCTGTTTTTT. Amino acids: CASKKLRGQGFNTGELFF.

J is TRBJ2-1 and V is TRBV25-1; unclear D gene. Trimming pared 4 bases from V and 9 bases from J, leaving 16 bases between. The CDR3 is made up of 14 amino acids. Germline values: CDR1 MGHDK, CDR2 SYGVNS. The CDR3 DNA is TGTGCCAGCAGTGCAATTCAATACCGCGGTGAGCAGTTCTTC. Translated, it gives CASSAIQYRGEQFF.

The rearrangement uses TRBV5-8 and TRBJ1-1, with 8 bases aligning to TRBD1. The CDR3 extends over 15 amino acids. Germline V gives CDR1 SGHTS, CDR2 YDEGEE. With 7 bases clipped from V and 3 bases from J, the junction kept 11 bases outside the gene matches. Here the CDR3 reads CASLEQGALDTEAFF. In DNA form, the CDR3 reads TGTGCCAGCCTGGAGCAGGGGGCGCTTGACACTGAAGCTTTCTTT.

The rearrangement links TRBV27 to TRBJ1-5; D is perhaps TRBD1 (6 bases). With 8 bases removed from V and 0 bases from J, the gap between germline ends came to 23 bases. This CDR3 has 18 residues. The germline V gene encodes CDR1 MNHEY and CDR2 SMNVEV (reference sequence). CDR3 sequence reads: CASSPDRGLTYSNQPQHF. The CDR3 DNA sequence: TGTGCCAGCTCACCGGACAGAGGGTTGACGTATAGCAATCAGCCCCAGCATTTT.

The V gene is TRBV30, the J gene TRBJ2-6; D ambiguous. This CDR3 has 15 residues. Trimming cost V 0 bases and J 0 bases, with 6 bases left between them. CDR1 and CDR2 from the germline V gene are GTSNPN and SVGIG (reference sequence). The CDR3 bases are TGTGCCTGGAGTGTACACCACTCTGGGGCCAACGTCCTGACTTTC. It codes for CAWSVHHSGANVLTF.

This clone was observed a few times. The rearrangement uses TRBV7-3 and TRBJ2-2, with TRBD2 as a possible D gene (5 bases). Germline V gene sequence: CDR1 SGHTA, CDR2 FQGTGA. This CDR3 has 15 residues. Trimming removed 3 bases from V and 3 bases from J, with 11 bases in between. CDR3 residues: CASSFSGNYTGELFF. CDR3 nucleotides: TGTGCCAGCAGCTTTTCCGGGAATTACACCGGGGAGCTGTTTTTT.

The V and J genes are TRBV7-9 and TRBJ1-2; TRBD1 matches 9 bases. Unmatched junction bases numbered 5, after V lost 2 bases and J lost 1 base. Germline V gene data show CDR1 as SEHNR and CDR2 as FQNEAQ (reference sequence). The CDR3 extends over 16 amino acids. The CDR3 nucleotides are TGTGCCAGCAGCTTACGGGGACAGGGAAATAACTATGGCTACACCTTC. Its translation is CASSLRGQGNNYGYTF.

V is TRBV27 and J is TRBJ2-2; D might be TRBD2 (6 bases). Germline values: CDR1 MNHEY, CDR2 SMNVEV (reference sequence). V was clipped by 5 bases and J by 6 bases, with 13 bases between them. The CDR3 loop spans 14 amino acids. CDR3 protein: CASSRKLAAGELFF. The CDR3 DNA is TGTGCCAGCAGTCGCAAACTAGCAGCCGGGGAGCTGTTTTTT.

This clone turned up a few times. This chain links TRBV5-5 with TRBJ2-1; 8 nucleotides align to TRBD1. The V segment lost 4 bases and the J segment 15 bases; nucleotides outside the gene matches: 18. The CDR3 has 15 amino acids. From germline, CDR1 is SGHKS and CDR2 YYEKEE (reference sequence). As DNA, the CDR3 is TGTGCCAGCAGCCGGGCTGCGGAAACAGGGGGGATTACGTTCTTC. Translated, it gives CASSRAAETGGITFF.

This clone appeared a single time. The chain employs TRBV27 and TRBJ2-1, with 7 bases aligning to TRBD2. J gave up 10 bases and V 2 bases, and 2 bases lay outside the gene matches. This CDR3 is built from 12 residues. Per germline, CDR1 MNHEY and CDR2 SMNVEV (reference sequence). The CDR3 bases are TGTGCCAGCAGTTTAGGGGGAGGGGAGCAGTTCTTC. Its translation: CASSLGGGEQFF.